This T cell receptor (beta chain) appears in the sequencing data of a study of blood T cells in healthy people across ages. Overall study findings and caveats: Considered underestimates were the diversity estimates obtained from one million T cells.

In the case of this clonotype: Its antigen is not known.

Per sample, extraction of total RNA gave at least 5 micrograms in every case. The germline V gene has CDR1 SGHDT and CDR2 YYEEEE. The CDR3 consists of 15 residues. The J segment lost 10 bases and the V segment lost 0 bases, leaving 9 bases of the junction unmatched. The use of a sample-barcoded 5' primer and a J-beta primer mix characterized a second PCR of about 7 to 12 cycles. MiXCR, run by TCRdb on the 5' RACE reads, gives a single entry per CDR3 protein. Of about 680,000 distinct CDR3 sequences in the sample, about half were seen once. Sample: blood. The chain carries TRBV5-6 and TRBJ2-7, with TRBD1 identical over 11 bases. The TCR originated in a woman between 55 and 75 years old in good health. The CDR3 reads CASSLGGQGELSQYF. The CDR3 region has the DNA TGTGCCAGCAGCTTGGGGGGACAGGGGGAATTATCTCAGTACTTC.